This T cell receptor (beta chain) emerged from a study of shared clonotypes between healthy human individuals. Study results and caveats: Inspection by rarefaction showed sorted-subset sequencing to be incomplete despite large depth. Among donors, clonotype sharing was expected to be affected by sequencing depth.

Naive CD8 isolation took CD45RO-negative cells positively selected for CCR7 and excluded terminally differentiated effector memory CD45RA+ cells. None of the donors, who were healthy HIV-negative adults, had recently had acute infections or vaccinations. The table came from immunoSEQ multiplex PCR; TCRdb's copy has only in-frame clones and leaves some out. This sample has about 820,000 clones, with 80% to 95% found just once. CDR3 size: 16 residues. Trimming took 4 bases from V and 3 from J; bases not matched to a gene: 8. From germline, CDR1 is SGDLS and CDR2 YYNGEE. About this clone itself: Its antigen remains unidentified.

The V call is TRBV9, the J call TRBJ2-1, with 9 positions matching TRBD2. The receptor was derived from a man aged 25 to 40 in good health. Specimen: naive CD8+ T cells sorted from blood. This chain's CDR3 is CASSSALAGLYNEQFF. CDR3 coding DNA: TGTGCCAGCAGCTCAGCTCTAGCGGGACTCTACAATGAGCAGTTCTTC.